These T cell receptor beta chains were read from a single sample in a study of blood T cell repertoires in COVID-19. Method: immunoSEQ multiplex PCR; TCRdb's copy keeps in-frame clones and lacks some. The sample shows over 250,000 clones, 80% to 95% of them seen only once. What was sequenced was PBMCs or T cells enriched from blood (not recorded which). These receptors originate from a woman in her thirties who had recovered from COVID-19. The CDR3 runs from the conserved cysteine through the conserved F or W. A D gene is named only where the DNA matches it firmly. A clone size is listed for some rows: how often the clone was seen (once, few, many), or a class if it is expanded.

D gene: TRBD2
clone size: .
CDR3 length: 16
J gene: TRBJ2-3
V gene: TRBV13
CDR3 DNA: TGTGCCAGCAGCTTCAGGGTTCCGGCGGGAGGAGATACACAGTATTTT
CDR3 protein: CASSFRVPAGGDTQYF

D gene: .
clone size: .
CDR3 length: 15
J gene: TRBJ2-3
V gene: TRBV6-5
CDR3 DNA: TGTGCCAGCAGCAACACAAACAGGGGCACAGATACGCAGTATTTT
CDR3 protein: CASSNTNRGTDTQYF

D gene: TRBD1
clone size: .
CDR3 length: 13
J gene: TRBJ1-2
V gene: TRBV18
CDR3 DNA: TGTGCCAGCTCACCGAGGGACAGGGGGGGCTACACCTTC
CDR3 protein: CASSPRDRGGYTF

D gene: TRBD1
clone size: .
CDR3 length: 12
J gene: TRBJ1-2
V gene: TRBV12-3/TRBV12-4
CDR3 DNA: TGTGCCAGCAGCACCGGGACAGATGGCTACACCTTC
CDR3 protein: CASSTGTDGYTF

D gene: .
clone size: .
CDR3 length: 16
J gene: TRBJ1-5
V gene: TRBV9
CDR3 DNA: TGTGCCAGCAGCGTAGGGTCCGGGAACAAAAATCAGCCCCAGCATTTT
CDR3 protein: CASSVGSGNKNQPQHF

D gene: TRBD1
clone size: .
CDR3 length: 17
J gene: TRBJ1-5
V gene: TRBV3-1/TRBV3-2
CDR3 DNA: TGTGCCAGCAGCCAAGATGGGACAGCCCGTTGCAATCAGCCCCAGCATTTT
CDR3 protein: CASSQDGTARCNQPQHF

D gene: TRBD2
clone size: few
CDR3 length: 15
J gene: TRBJ2-1
V gene: TRBV6-5
CDR3 DNA: TGTGCCAGCAGTTCTAGCGGGAGCTCCTACAATGAGCAGTTCTTC
CDR3 protein: CASSSSGSSYNEQFF

D gene: TRBD1
clone size: .
CDR3 length: 16
J gene: TRBJ1-4
V gene: TRBV3-1/TRBV3-2
CDR3 DNA: TGTGCCAGCAGCCAAGGGCAGGGGGAGATGGGTGAAAAACTGTTTTTT
CDR3 protein: CASSQGQGEMGEKLFF

D gene: .
clone size: .
CDR3 length: 12
J gene: TRBJ1-1
V gene: TRBV29-1
CDR3 DNA: TGCAGCGTTGAAGGGGCCCTCGTGGGAGCTTTCTTT
CDR3 protein: CSVEGALVGAFF

D gene: TRBD1
clone size: many
CDR3 length: 16
J gene: TRBJ2-7
V gene: TRBV7-9
CDR3 DNA: TGTGCCAGCAGCCCTCCCCGACAGGGGCCTTTCTACGAGCAGTACTTC
CDR3 protein: CASSPPRQGPFYEQYF

D gene: TRBD2
clone size: .
CDR3 length: 15
J gene: TRBJ2-1
V gene: TRBV9
CDR3 DNA: TGTGCCAGCAGCGTGTTAACTAGCGGTTACAATGAGCAGTTCTTC
CDR3 protein: CASSVLTSGYNEQFF

D gene: TRBD2
clone size: .
CDR3 length: 17
J gene: TRBJ2-1
V gene: TRBV5-1
CDR3 DNA: TGCGCCAGCAGCCCCCTTCCGGGACTAGCGGGCGTCAATGAGCAGTTCTTC
CDR3 protein: CASSPLPGLAGVNEQFF

D gene: TRBD1
clone size: .
CDR3 length: 13
J gene: TRBJ1-2
V gene: TRBV5-1
CDR3 DNA: TGCGCCAGCAGCTCAGGGGGAGACTATGGCTACACCTTC
CDR3 protein: CASSSGGDYGYTF

D gene: TRBD2
clone size: .
CDR3 length: 15
J gene: TRBJ2-3
V gene: TRBV5-4
CDR3 DNA: TGTGCCAGCAGCCCGGGACTAGCGGGCACAGATACGCAGTATTTT
CDR3 protein: CASSPGLAGTDTQYF

D gene: TRBD2
clone size: .
CDR3 length: 15
J gene: TRBJ2-5
V gene: TRBV7-2
CDR3 DNA: TGTGCCAGCAGCTTAGTCCTAGCGGGAGAAGGTGGCCAGTACTTC
CDR3 protein: CASSLVLAGEGGQYF